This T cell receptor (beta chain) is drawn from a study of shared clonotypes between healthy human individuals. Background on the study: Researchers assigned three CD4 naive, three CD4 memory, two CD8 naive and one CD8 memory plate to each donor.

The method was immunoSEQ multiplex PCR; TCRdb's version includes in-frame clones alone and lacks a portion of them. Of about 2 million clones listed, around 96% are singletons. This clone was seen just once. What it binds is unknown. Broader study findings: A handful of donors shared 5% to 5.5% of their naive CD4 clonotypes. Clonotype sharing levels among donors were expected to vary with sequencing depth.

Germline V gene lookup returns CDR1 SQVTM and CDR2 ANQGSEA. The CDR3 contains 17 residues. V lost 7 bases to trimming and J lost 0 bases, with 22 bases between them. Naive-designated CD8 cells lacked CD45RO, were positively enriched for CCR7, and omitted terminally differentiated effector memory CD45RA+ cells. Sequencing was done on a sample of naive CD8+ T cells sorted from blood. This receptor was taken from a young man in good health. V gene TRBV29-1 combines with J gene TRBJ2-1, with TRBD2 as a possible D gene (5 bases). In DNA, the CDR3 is TGCAGCGCCAAGCCTGGGCCCAGCGGAAGCTCCTACAATGAGCAGTTCTTC. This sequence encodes CSAKPGPSGSSYNEQFF.